This TCR beta chain was captured by sequencing in a study of T cell responses to AZD1222 COVID-19 vaccine. Trimming took off 1 base at V and 9 bases at J, with 16 bases between the two ends. Germline V gene sequence: CDR1 MGHRA, CDR2 YSYEKL. CDR3 length: 15 amino acids. Method: immunoSEQ multiplex PCR; TCRdb's copy keeps in-frame clones and lacks some. The data show about 140,000 clones, 75% to 95% seen once. The clonotype originates from an adult in good health. The rearrangement joins TRBV4-1 to TRBJ1-5; D call uncertain. The material sequenced was peripheral blood, taken on day 0 of AZD1222 vaccination. DNA for the CDR3: TGCGCCAGCAGCCAAGGTCTAGGGCGTCCTGGGCCCCAGCATTTT. This encodes CASSQGLGRPGPQHF.